This record looks at one T cell receptor (beta chain) sequence and its context. Antigen: not known. This record comes from a study of cytomegalovirus exposure and HLA in healthy donors. Study conclusions and caveats: From TCR beta sequences, most subjects' HLA-A and HLA-B alleles were reportedly predicted accurately.

Unmatched junction bases numbered 6, after V lost 2 bases and J lost 4 bases. Germline values: CDR1 SGHRS, CDR2 YFSETQ. This CDR3 is built from 15 residues. Both 60 Vbeta primers and 13 Jbeta primers went into the PCR. Here immunoSEQ multiplex PCR was the method, and the copy in TCRdb shows in-frame clones only, minus some. The table records about 31,000 clones, about 87% of them present only once. The receptor comes from a boy aged 5-17 years in good health and CMV-seronegative. This chain links TRBV5-1 with TRBJ1-5; 7 bases line up with TRBD1. The sample taken for sequencing was PBMCs. The CDR3 region is CASSFAGTENQPQHF. CDR3 nucleotide sequence: TGCGCCAGCAGCTTTGCCGGGACAGAGAATCAGCCCCAGCATTTT.